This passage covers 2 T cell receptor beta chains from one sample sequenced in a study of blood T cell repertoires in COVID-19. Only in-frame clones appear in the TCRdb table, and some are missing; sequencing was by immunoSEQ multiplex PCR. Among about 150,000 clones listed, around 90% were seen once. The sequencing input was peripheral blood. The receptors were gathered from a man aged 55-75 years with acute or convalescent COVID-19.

The CDR3 sequence: CASSFVQGALRGTGELFF. In nucleotides, the CDR3 is TGTGCCAGCAGCTTCGTACAGGGGGCCCTAAGGGGCACCGGGGAGCTGTTTTTT. The chain combines TRBV7-9 with TRBJ2-2; 9 bases map to TRBD1. The CDR3 has 18 amino acids. V lost 3 bases, J lost 4 bases, and 12 bases stayed unmatched. Germline values: CDR1 SEHNR, CDR2 FQNEAQ (reference sequence).

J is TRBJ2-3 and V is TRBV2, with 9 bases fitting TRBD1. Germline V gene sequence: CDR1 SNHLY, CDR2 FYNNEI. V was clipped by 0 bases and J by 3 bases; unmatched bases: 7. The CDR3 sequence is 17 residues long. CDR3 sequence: CASSEAGTGHGTDTQYF. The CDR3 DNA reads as TGTGCCAGCAGTGAAGCGGGGACAGGGCACGGGACAGATACGCAGTATTTT.